This record concerns one T cell receptor beta chain sequence. This clonotype has just a few counts. The clone's antigen remains unknown. The record has no base qualities; no much larger clone is one base away. Library generation was performed with 5' RACE. Sequenced on a NextSeq 500. The TCR library protocol attached unique molecular identifiers to individual cDNA molecules to correct for sequencing error and PCR bias. Both TCR alpha and beta chains were sequenced, and tight co-correlation was observed between alpha and beta sequence abundances in each sample. The source study handled its data this way. Decombinator V4 was used to annotate the V gene, J gene and CDR3 of the TCR sequences. Expanded TCRs were defined as changing significantly between any two time points under a Poisson model with p below 0.0001. Abundances of TCRs were expressed as counts per million after normalisation to the total number of TCRs sequenced in each sample. TRAV1-2 paired with TRAJ12, TRAJ20 or TRAJ33 defined MAIT TCRs, while TRAV10 paired with TRAJ18 defined iNKT TCRs. VDJdb, accessed 1 November 2021, was searched for CMV, EBV and SARS-CoV-2 annotated TCRs, with TCRs annotated for multiple antigens excluded. Starting from the raw public reads, TCRdb applied fastp trimming at Q25, assembled clones with MiXCR and retained in-frame beta chains. Rows are unified per CDR3 protein, each entry keeping the most common DNA and genes. The V and J calls and clone size are TCRdb's, not the authors'. In this sample the table shows about 69,000 distinct CDR3 sequences, roughly 13% of which occur a single time. In total, the top ten clones hold roughly an eighth of the sample.

This was a case-control study nested in a cohort of healthcare workers in London, UK, who had nasopharyngeal swab PCR tests and blood samples taken every week. Between 23 and 31 March 2020, the week of the UK lockdown, healthcare workers were enrolled and then followed up weekly for as long as 16 weeks. Trimming at the junction amounts to 5 bases on V and 5 bases on J, and the germline ends lie 18 bases apart. CDR1 and CDR2, per the germline V gene, are SQVTM and ANQGSEA. The CDR3 covers 15 residues, taking in both the cysteine and the phenylalanine. Solely the CDR3 DNA is kept, with 45 bases framed from the first base. The sample originates from a study of early T cells in non-severe SARS-CoV-2 infection (dated by TCRdb to the early 2020s). For the study in its entirety: TCR sequencing used bulk RNA from unsorted whole blood, so alpha and beta chains could not be paired.

Beyond this particular receptor, the publication reports: VDJdb matching was skewed toward anti-spike CD8 responses and likely underestimated virus-specific expansions by missing private and CD4 specificities.

The chain is made from TRBV29-1 and TRBJ1-4; there is no confident call for the D gene. Sequenced material: whole blood. This TCR came from an adult who was a healthcare worker with PCR-confirmed SARS-CoV-2 infection or an uninfected control (not recorded which). The DNA sequence is given as TGCAGCGTTCTCCACCCGCCAGGAAGAAATGAAAAACTGTTTTTT. Its protein product is CSVLHPPGRNEKLFF. Joined to the reference TRBV29-1 and TRBJ1-4 proteins, this CDR3 gives the full variable domain: SAVISQKPSRDICQRGTSLTIQCQVDSQVTMMFWYRQQPGQSLTLIATANQGSEATYESGFVIDKFPISRPNLTFSTLTVSNMSPEDSSIYLCSVLHPPGRNEKLFFGSGTQLSVL.